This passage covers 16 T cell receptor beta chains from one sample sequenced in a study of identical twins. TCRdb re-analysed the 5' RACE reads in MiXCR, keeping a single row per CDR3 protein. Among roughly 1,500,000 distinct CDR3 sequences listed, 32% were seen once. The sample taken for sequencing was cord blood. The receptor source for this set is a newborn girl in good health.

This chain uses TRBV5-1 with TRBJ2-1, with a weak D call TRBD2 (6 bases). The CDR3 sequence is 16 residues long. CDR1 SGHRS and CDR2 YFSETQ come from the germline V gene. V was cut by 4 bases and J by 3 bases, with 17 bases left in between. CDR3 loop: CASSRAGSGYYNEQFF. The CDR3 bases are TGCGCCAGCAGCCGGGCGGGGAGCGGGTACTACAATGAGCAGTTCTTC.

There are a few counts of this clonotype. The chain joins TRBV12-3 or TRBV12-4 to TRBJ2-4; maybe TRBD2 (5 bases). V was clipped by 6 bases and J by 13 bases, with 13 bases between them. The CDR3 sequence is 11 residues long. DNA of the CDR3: TGTGCCAGCAGCCCAGGACTCTTCCAGTACTTC. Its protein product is CASSPGLFQYF.

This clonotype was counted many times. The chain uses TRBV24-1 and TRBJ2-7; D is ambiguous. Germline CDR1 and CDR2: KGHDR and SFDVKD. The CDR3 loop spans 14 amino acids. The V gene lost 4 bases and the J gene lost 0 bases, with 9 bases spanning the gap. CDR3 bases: TGTGCCACCAGTGAGGACGGTAGCTCCTACGAGCAGTACTTC. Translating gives CATSEDGSSYEQYF.

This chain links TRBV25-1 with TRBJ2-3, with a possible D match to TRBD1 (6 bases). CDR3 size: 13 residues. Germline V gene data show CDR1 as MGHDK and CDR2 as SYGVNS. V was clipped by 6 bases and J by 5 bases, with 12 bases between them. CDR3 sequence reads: CASRGHTVDTQYF. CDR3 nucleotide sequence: TGTGCCAGCAGGGGACATACTGTAGATACGCAGTATTTT.

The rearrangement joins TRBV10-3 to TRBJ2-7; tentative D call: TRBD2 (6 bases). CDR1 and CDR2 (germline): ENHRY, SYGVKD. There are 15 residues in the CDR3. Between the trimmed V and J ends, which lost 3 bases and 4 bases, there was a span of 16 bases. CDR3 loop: CAISDGWDSTYEQYF. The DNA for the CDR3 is TGTGCCATCAGTGATGGGTGGGACTCCACTTACGAGCAGTACTTC.

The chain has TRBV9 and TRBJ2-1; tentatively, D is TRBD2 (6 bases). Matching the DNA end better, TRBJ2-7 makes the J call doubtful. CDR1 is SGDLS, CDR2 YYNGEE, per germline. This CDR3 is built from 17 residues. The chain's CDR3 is CASSPRLGRKTYNEQYF. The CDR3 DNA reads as TGTGCCAGCAGCCCCAGGCTCGGGAGAAAGACCTACAATGAGCAGTACTTC.

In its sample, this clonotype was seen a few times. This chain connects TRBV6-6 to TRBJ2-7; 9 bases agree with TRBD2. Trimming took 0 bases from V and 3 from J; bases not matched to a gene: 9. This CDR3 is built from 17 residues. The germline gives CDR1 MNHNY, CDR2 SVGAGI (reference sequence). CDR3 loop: CASSYSGLAGTLYEQYF. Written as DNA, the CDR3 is TGTGCCAGCAGTTACTCGGGCCTAGCGGGAACGCTCTACGAGCAGTACTTC.

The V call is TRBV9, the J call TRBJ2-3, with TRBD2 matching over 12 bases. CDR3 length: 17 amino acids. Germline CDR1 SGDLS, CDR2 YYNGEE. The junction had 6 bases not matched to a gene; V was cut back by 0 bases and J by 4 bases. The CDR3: CASSVAWTSGAPDTQYF. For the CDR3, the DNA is TGTGCCAGCAGCGTAGCTTGGACTAGCGGGGCGCCAGATACGCAGTATTTT.

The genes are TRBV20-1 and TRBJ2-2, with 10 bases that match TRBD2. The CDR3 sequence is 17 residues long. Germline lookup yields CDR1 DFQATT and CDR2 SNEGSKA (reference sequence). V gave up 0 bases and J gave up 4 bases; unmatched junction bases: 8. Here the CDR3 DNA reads TGCAGTGCTAGAGATCAGCGGGGGGGCCGTATCACCGGGGAGCTGTTTTTT. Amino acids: CSARDQRGGRITGELFF.

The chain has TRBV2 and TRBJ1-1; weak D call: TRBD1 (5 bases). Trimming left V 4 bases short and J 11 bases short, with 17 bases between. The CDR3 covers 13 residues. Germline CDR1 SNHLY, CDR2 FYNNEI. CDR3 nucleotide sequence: TGTGCCAGCAGTGTAATGCCCAGGGCGCCGGCTTTCTTT. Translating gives CASSVMPRAPAFF.

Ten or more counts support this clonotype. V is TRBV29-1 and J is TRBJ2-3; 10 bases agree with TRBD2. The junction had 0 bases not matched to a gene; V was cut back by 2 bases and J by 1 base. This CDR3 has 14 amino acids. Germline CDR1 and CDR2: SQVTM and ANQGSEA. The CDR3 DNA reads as TGCAGCGTTGAACTAGCGGGGGGCACAGATACGCAGTATTTT. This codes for CSVELAGGTDTQYF.

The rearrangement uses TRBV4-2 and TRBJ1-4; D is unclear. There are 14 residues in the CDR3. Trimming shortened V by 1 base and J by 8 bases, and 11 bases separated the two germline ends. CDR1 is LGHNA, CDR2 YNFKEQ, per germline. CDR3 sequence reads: CASSQGYGEEKLFF. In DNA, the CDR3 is TGTGCCAGCAGCCAAGGGTACGGGGAAGAAAAACTGTTTTTT.

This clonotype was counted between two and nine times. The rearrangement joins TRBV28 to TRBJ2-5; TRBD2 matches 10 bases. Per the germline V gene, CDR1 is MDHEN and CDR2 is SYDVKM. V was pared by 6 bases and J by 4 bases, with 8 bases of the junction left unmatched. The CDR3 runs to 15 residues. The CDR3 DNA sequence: TGTGCCAGCAGACCTAGCGGGAGCTCTTCAGAGACCCAGTACTTC. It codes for CASRPSGSSSETQYF.

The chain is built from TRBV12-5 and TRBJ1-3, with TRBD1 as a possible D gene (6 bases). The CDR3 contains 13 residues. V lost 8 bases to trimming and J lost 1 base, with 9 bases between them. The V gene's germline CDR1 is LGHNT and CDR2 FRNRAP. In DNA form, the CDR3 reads TGTGCTAGTTCCCAGGGGTCTGGAAACACCATATATTTT. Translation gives CASSQGSGNTIYF.

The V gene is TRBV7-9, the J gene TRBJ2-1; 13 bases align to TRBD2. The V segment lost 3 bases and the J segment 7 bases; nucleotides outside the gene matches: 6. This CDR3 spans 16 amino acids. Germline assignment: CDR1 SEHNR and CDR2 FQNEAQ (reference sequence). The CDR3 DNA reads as TGTGCCAGCAGCTTCCCGACTAGCGGGAGGAGGAATGAGCAGTTCTTC. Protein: CASSFPTSGRRNEQFF.

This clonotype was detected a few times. The CDR3 here is CSTRRTGTSYEQYF. CDR3 nucleotides: TGCAGTACTCGGAGGACAGGGACCTCCTACGAGCAGTACTTC. This chain links TRBV20-1 with TRBJ2-7; the match to TRBD1 covers 8 bases. V shed 8 bases and J 0 bases; nucleotides not matched to a gene: 9. Looked up from germline, CDR1 is DFQATT and CDR2 is SNEGSKA (reference sequence). This CDR3 comprises 14 residues.